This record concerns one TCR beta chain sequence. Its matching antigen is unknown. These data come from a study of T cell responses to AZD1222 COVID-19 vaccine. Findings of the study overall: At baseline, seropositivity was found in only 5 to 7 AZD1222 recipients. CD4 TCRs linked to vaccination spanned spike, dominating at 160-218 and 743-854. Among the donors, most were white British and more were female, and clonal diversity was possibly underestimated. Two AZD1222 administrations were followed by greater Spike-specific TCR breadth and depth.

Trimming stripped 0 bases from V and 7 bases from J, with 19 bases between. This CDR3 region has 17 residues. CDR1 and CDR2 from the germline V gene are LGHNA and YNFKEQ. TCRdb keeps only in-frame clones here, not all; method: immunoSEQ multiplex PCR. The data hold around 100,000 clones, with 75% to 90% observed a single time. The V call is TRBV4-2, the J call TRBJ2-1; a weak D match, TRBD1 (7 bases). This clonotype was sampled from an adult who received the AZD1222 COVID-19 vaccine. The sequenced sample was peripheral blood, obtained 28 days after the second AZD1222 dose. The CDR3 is CASSQDPPGGHENEQFF. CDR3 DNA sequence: TGTGCCAGCAGCCAAGACCCCCCAGGGGGGCATGAAAATGAGCAGTTCTTC.